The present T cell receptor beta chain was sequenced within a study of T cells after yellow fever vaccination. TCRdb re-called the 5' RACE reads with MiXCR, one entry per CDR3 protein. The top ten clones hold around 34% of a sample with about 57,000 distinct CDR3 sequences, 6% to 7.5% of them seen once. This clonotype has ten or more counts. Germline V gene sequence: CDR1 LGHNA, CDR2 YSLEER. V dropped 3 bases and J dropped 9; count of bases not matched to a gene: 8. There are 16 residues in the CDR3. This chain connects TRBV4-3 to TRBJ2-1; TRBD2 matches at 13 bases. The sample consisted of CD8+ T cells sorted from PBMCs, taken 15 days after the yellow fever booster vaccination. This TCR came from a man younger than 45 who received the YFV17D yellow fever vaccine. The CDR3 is CASSHTSGTSGIEQFF. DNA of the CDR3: TGCGCCAGCAGCCACACGTCCGGGACTAGCGGGATTGAGCAGTTCTTC.